A selection of T cell receptor beta chains follows, all from one sample in a study of CD8 T cells in Susac syndrome. From the immunoSEQ multiplex PCR reads, TCRdb called clonotypes with MiXCR, one entry per CDR3 protein. The sample records 150,000 to 200,000 distinct CDR3 sequences, about 93% being singletons. Specimen: CD4+ T cells from PBMCs. The receptors come from a human donor in good health. The CDR3 runs from the conserved cysteine through the conserved F or W. Fields, in order: D gene, J gene, V gene, clone size, CDR3 DNA, CDR3 protein. A D gene is named only where the DNA matches it firmly. Some rows have no size entry. The others give once, few or many, or a class for an expanded clone.

d_call: NA
j_call: TRBJ2-3
v_call: TRBV20-1
clone_size: once
cdr3_nt: TGCAGTGCCAATGGTGAGGGCAGCACAGATACGCAGTATTTT
cdr3_aa: CSANGEGSTDTQYF

d_call: TRBD1
j_call: TRBJ2-6
v_call: TRBV2
clone_size: NA
cdr3_nt: TGTGCCAGCATGTGGGGGACAGACTACTCTGGGGCCAACGTCCTGACTTTC
cdr3_aa: CASMWGTDYSGANVLTF

d_call: TRBD1
j_call: TRBJ1-1
v_call: TRBV6-2/TRBV6-3
clone_size: NA
cdr3_nt: TGTGCCAGCAGAGACAGGGTCATGAACACTGAAGCTTTCTTT
cdr3_aa: CASRDRVMNTEAFF

d_call: TRBD1
j_call: TRBJ1-1
v_call: TRBV7-9
clone_size: NA
cdr3_nt: TGTGCCAGCAGCTTCGACAGGGACAGGGAGACTGAAGCTTTCTTT
cdr3_aa: CASSFDRDRETEAFF

d_call: NA
j_call: TRBJ2-1
v_call: TRBV20-1
clone_size: NA
cdr3_nt: TGCAGTGCTAGATGGCGGCGCCCGGGGCCCTACAATGAGCAGTTCTTC
cdr3_aa: CSARWRRPGPYNEQFF

d_call: NA
j_call: TRBJ1-1
v_call: TRBV7-3
clone_size: NA
cdr3_nt: TGTGCCAGCAGTACTTGGACCCTGGGGACGGCTTTCTTT
cdr3_aa: CASSTWTLGTAFF

d_call: NA
j_call: TRBJ2-1
v_call: TRBV7-2
clone_size: few
cdr3_nt: TGTGCCAGCAGCCCCAGGAGGAGCTCCTACAATGAGCAGTTCTTC
cdr3_aa: CASSPRRSSYNEQFF

d_call: NA
j_call: TRBJ1-5
v_call: TRBV6-1
clone_size: once
cdr3_nt: TGTGCCAGCAGTGAAGCGGTCGCAGGGAGCGACAATCAGCCCCAGCATTTT
cdr3_aa: CASSEAVAGSDNQPQHF

d_call: TRBD1
j_call: TRBJ2-7
v_call: TRBV5-6
clone_size: NA
cdr3_nt: TGTGCCAGCAGCCGGGACAGAGACTACGAGCAGTACTTC
cdr3_aa: CASSRDRDYEQYF

d_call: NA
j_call: TRBJ2-3
v_call: TRBV5-1
clone_size: few
cdr3_nt: TGTGCCAGCAGCTTAGACCCTAGCACAGATACGCAGTATTTT
cdr3_aa: CASSLDPSTDTQYF

d_call: NA
j_call: TRBJ1-5
v_call: TRBV20-1
clone_size: NA
cdr3_nt: TGCAGTGCTAGGCGCCGGGGGGACCAGCCCCAGCATTTT
cdr3_aa: CSARRRGDQPQHF

d_call: NA
j_call: TRBJ1-2
v_call: TRBV7-8
clone_size: NA
cdr3_nt: TGTGCCAGCAGCTTATTGGGTCTCGGCTACACCTTC
cdr3_aa: CASSLLGLGYTF

d_call: NA
j_call: TRBJ1-2
v_call: TRBV5-1
clone_size: NA
cdr3_nt: TGCGCCAGCAGCCCTTCGGAAGTAATCTATGGCTACACCTTC
cdr3_aa: CASSPSEVIYGYTF

d_call: NA
j_call: TRBJ2-5
v_call: TRBV5-6
clone_size: NA
cdr3_nt: TGTGCCAGCAGCCCCCCTACCGGGATCCAAGAGACCCAGTACTTC
cdr3_aa: CASSPPTGIQETQYF

d_call: NA
j_call: TRBJ1-5
v_call: TRBV6-1
clone_size: NA
cdr3_nt: TGTGCCAGCAGTGAGGATGGGCAGGGAGGGAATCAGCCCCAGCATTTT
cdr3_aa: CASSEDGQGGNQPQHF

d_call: NA
j_call: TRBJ1-5
v_call: TRBV5-1
clone_size: NA
cdr3_nt: TGCGCCAGCAGCTTTGGAGGGCACGATCAGCCCCAGCATTTT
cdr3_aa: CASSFGGHDQPQHF

d_call: NA
j_call: TRBJ1-1
v_call: TRBV12-5
clone_size: NA
cdr3_nt: TGTGCTAGTGGCCCTATGTGGACTGAAGCTTTCTTT
cdr3_aa: CASGPMWTEAFF

d_call: NA
j_call: TRBJ2-7
v_call: TRBV5-8
clone_size: NA
cdr3_nt: TGTGCCAGCAGCTTGGTCAGGGTTCGCGAGCAGTACTTC
cdr3_aa: CASSLVRVREQYF

d_call: TRBD2
j_call: TRBJ2-1
v_call: TRBV3-1
clone_size: NA
cdr3_nt: TGTGCCAGCAGCCAAGTGGGGGGGGAGGTTCTTCCCTACAATGAGCAGTTCTTC
cdr3_aa: CASSQVGGEVLPYNEQFF

d_call: NA
j_call: TRBJ2-2
v_call: TRBV6-6
clone_size: NA
cdr3_nt: TGTGCCAGCAACCGACCAAACACCGGGGAGCTGTTTTTT
cdr3_aa: CASNRPNTGELFF

d_call: NA
j_call: TRBJ2-7
v_call: TRBV4-1
clone_size: NA
cdr3_nt: TGCGCCAGCAGCCAAAGTGACGGGGCTCAATACGAGCAGTACTTC
cdr3_aa: CASSQSDGAQYEQYF

d_call: NA
j_call: TRBJ2-6
v_call: TRBV19
clone_size: NA
cdr3_nt: TGTGCCAGTAGTACCAAAAACTCTGGGGCCAACGTCCTGACTTTC
cdr3_aa: CASSTKNSGANVLTF

d_call: NA
j_call: TRBJ2-1
v_call: TRBV7-9
clone_size: NA
cdr3_nt: TGTGCCAGCAGCTCTAGTGGTCTCTACAATGAGCAGTTCTTC
cdr3_aa: CASSSSGLYNEQFF

d_call: NA
j_call: TRBJ2-1
v_call: TRBV4-1
clone_size: NA
cdr3_nt: TGCGCCAGCAGCCGGGACCCCGGCTCCTACAATGAGCAGTTCTTC
cdr3_aa: CASSRDPGSYNEQFF

d_call: NA
j_call: TRBJ2-4
v_call: TRBV20-1
clone_size: NA
cdr3_nt: TGCAGTGCTAGAGACCCCCGGGATGGGAAAAACATTCAGTACTTC
cdr3_aa: CSARDPRDGKNIQYF

d_call: NA
j_call: TRBJ1-2
v_call: TRBV7-8
clone_size: NA
cdr3_nt: TGTGCCAGCAGCTCAGTACCTGAAGGCAGGGGCGGCTACACCTTC
cdr3_aa: CASSSVPEGRGGYTF

d_call: NA
j_call: TRBJ1-4
v_call: TRBV19
clone_size: NA
cdr3_nt: TGTGCCAGTAGGACCCTACCTGGGGCGGGGGAGAGAGAAAAACTGTTTTTT
cdr3_aa: CASRTLPGAGEREKLFF

d_call: NA
j_call: TRBJ1-2
v_call: TRBV20-1
clone_size: NA
cdr3_nt: TGCAGTGCTAGGGACCGATATGGCTACACCTTC
cdr3_aa: CSARDRYGYTF

d_call: NA
j_call: TRBJ2-1
v_call: TRBV13
clone_size: NA
cdr3_nt: TGTGCCAGCAGCTTTCGTGGAGAGCAGTTCTTC
cdr3_aa: CASSFRGEQFF

d_call: NA
j_call: TRBJ1-1
v_call: TRBV24-1
clone_size: NA
cdr3_nt: TGTGCCACCAGTGATTTACCGGGGGATTGGAACACTGAAGCTTTCTTT
cdr3_aa: CATSDLPGDWNTEAFF

d_call: TRBD1
j_call: TRBJ1-5
v_call: TRBV23-1
clone_size: NA
cdr3_nt: TGCGCCAGCACTCTTAGGGACAGGGGGCGAAAAAGGGAGGAGAAGCCCCAGCATTTT
cdr3_aa: CASTLRDRGRKREEKPQHF

d_call: NA
j_call: TRBJ1-2
v_call: TRBV19
clone_size: NA
cdr3_nt: TGTGCCAGTAGTATCCAGGGTGACTATGGCTACACCTTC
cdr3_aa: CASSIQGDYGYTF

d_call: NA
j_call: TRBJ2-1
v_call: TRBV24-1
clone_size: NA
cdr3_nt: TGTGCCACCAGTTGGCTGGGAGAGCAGTTCTTC
cdr3_aa: CATSWLGEQFF

d_call: TRBD1
j_call: TRBJ2-7
v_call: TRBV9
clone_size: NA
cdr3_nt: TGTGCCAGCAGCCCTCGGACAGGGGGAATCTACGAGCAGTACTTC
cdr3_aa: CASSPRTGGIYEQYF

d_call: TRBD1
j_call: TRBJ1-2
v_call: TRBV5-1
clone_size: NA
cdr3_nt: TGCGCCAGCAGCTTCGGGACAGGGGGCGAAGGCTACACCTTC
cdr3_aa: CASSFGTGGEGYTF